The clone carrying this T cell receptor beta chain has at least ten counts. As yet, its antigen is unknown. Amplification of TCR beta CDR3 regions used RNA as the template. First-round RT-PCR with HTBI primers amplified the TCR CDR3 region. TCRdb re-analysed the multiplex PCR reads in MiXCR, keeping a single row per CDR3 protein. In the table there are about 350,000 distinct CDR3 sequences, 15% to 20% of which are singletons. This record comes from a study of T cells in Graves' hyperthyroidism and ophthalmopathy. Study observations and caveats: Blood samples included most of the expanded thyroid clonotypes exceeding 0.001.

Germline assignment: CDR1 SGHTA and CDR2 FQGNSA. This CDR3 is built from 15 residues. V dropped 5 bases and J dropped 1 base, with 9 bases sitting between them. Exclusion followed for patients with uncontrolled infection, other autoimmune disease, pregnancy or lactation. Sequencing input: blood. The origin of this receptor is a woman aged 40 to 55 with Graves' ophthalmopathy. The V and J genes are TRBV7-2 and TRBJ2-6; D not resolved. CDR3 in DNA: TGTGCCAGCAGCCATAGGTTATCTGGGGCCAACGTCCTGACTTTC. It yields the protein CASSHRLSGANVLTF.